Sequencing of this TCR beta chain was carried out in a study of shared clonotypes between healthy human individuals. General study points: The four-donor shared clonotypes exceeded non-shared clonotypes in generation probability, with non-shared ones scoring lower.

Only Caucasian adults living in Nashville, Tennessee made up the donor group. With regard to this clone: Its antigen is still unknown.

Profiled with immunoSEQ multiplex PCR; TCRdb holds only in-frame clones, not every one. The data show more than 2,000,000 clones, just over 90% seen once. The V gene's germline CDR1 is SGHRS and CDR2 YFSETQ. Deletions cut 0 bases from V and 0 bases from J, with 6 bases between. CDR3 length: 14 amino acids. The chain carries TRBV5-1 and TRBJ1-2, with D hard to call. Specimen: naive CD4+ T cells sorted from blood. The subset was: CD45RA+ positively selected. The TCR sequence derives from a man aged 18 to 35 in good health. In DNA, the CDR3 is TGCGCCAGCAGCTTGGCGAACACTAACTATGGCTACACCTTC. Translated: CASSLANTNYGYTF.